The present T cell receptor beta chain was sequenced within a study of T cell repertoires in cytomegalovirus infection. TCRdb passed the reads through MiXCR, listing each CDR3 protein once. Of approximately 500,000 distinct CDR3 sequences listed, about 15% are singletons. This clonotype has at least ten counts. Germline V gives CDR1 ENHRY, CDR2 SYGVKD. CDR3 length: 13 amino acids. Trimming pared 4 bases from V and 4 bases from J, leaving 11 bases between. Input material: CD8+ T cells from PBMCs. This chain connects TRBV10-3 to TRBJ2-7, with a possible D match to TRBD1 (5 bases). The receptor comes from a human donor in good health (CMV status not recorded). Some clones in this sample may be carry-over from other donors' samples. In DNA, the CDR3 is TGTGCCATCAGTGCGGCAGGGAATTACGAGCAGTACTTC. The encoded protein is CAISAAGNYEQYF.